This TCR beta chain was sequenced for a study of shared clonotypes between healthy human individuals. Repertoires were generated with immunoSEQ multiplex PCR, while TCRdb's copy carries only in-frame clones and drops some. Found here are fewer than 3 million clones, 80% to 95% of them singletons; the top ten hold around 0.4%. V dropped 6 bases and J dropped 3; count of bases not matched to a gene: 8. The CDR3 totals 14 residues. Per germline, CDR1 KGHSH and CDR2 LQKENI. V is TRBV18 and J is TRBJ2-7; 7 bases are a match to TRBD1. The source is a young man in good health. Some clones in this sample may be carry-over from other donors' samples. Sequenced sample: naive CD4+ T cells from PBMCs. Described subset: CD45RA+ positively selected. CDR3 residues: CASSQQGLFYEQYF. The CDR3 DNA reads as TGTGCCAGCTCGCAACAGGGGCTCTTCTACGAGCAGTACTTC.